This T cell receptor (beta chain) came from a study of stem cell transplantation in POMP-related autoinflammatory disease. Study background: Defective thymoproteasomes were hypothesized to impair CD8+ T-cell positive selection. CD8+ T cells were low and CD4+ cells naive-skewed before transplant.

A remark on this clone: The antigen remains unidentified.

Findings and limits, study-wide: In PRAID patients, the number of distinct TRB V-J gene pairings was restricted.

Prominent immunodeficiency with autoinflammation defined PRAID. In germline, CDR1 is GTSNPN, CDR2 SVGIG (reference sequence). This CDR3 is built from 13 residues. The repertoire was sequenced with immunoSEQ multiplex PCR; TCRdb's copy has only in-frame clones and lacks some. The sample lists more than 20,000 clones, 75% to 85% occurring once. This TCR derives from a human donor with POMP-related autoinflammation and immune dysregulation (PRAID). The chain recombines TRBV30 with TRBJ2-1; TRBD2 is a possible D gene (6 bases). Material: CD4+ T cells from PBMCs, obtained before stem cell transplantation. CDR3 nucleotide sequence: TGTGCTGCCGGCGGGGATACGTACAATGAGCAGTTCTTC. Translation: CAAGGDTYNEQFF.